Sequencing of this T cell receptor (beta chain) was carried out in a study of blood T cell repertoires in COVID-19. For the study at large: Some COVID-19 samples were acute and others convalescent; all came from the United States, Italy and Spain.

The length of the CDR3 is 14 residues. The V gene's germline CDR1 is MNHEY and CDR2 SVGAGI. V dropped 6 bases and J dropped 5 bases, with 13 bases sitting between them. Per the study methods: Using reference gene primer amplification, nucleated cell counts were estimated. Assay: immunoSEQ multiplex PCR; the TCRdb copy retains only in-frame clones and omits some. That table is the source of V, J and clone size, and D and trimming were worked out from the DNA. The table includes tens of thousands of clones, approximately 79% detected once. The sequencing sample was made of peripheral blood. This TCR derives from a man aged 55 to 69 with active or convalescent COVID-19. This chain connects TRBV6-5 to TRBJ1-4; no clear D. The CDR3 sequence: CASSPTRPNEKLFF. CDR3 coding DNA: TGTGCCAGCAGCCCCACGCGGCCCAATGAAAAACTGTTTTTT.